The T cell receptor beta chain under discussion was sequenced for a study of cytomegalovirus exposure and HLA in healthy donors. Background on the study: Prior work identified around 100 million unique TCR beta sequences in around 170 million T cells. General study points: Most of the TCR beta V segments (in an earlier analysis) were productive either about 87% or about 30% of the time.

There are 16 residues in the CDR3. CDR1 and CDR2 (germline): SGHRS, YFSETQ. V gave up 0 bases and J gave up 8 bases; unmatched junction bases: 12. Comment on this clone: The antigen is unknown.

The PCR employed 60 Vbeta primers together with 13 Jbeta primers. Produced via immunoSEQ multiplex PCR; TCRdb's table is partial and in-frame only. The data show more than 90,000 clones, with under 90% seen just once and approximately 4% held by the top ten. Source material: PBMCs. The clonotype was recovered from a woman in her seventies in good health and CMV-seropositive. This sequence joins TRBV5-1 and TRBJ1-2; 8 bases are shared with TRBD1. The chain's CDR3 is CASSLASGQGAGGYTF. In nucleotides, the CDR3 is TGCGCCAGCAGCTTGGCTAGTGGTCAGGGGGCTGGGGGCTACACCTTC.